This T cell receptor (beta chain) was captured by sequencing in a study of identical twins. Study results and limitations: Twins' excess sharing was less marked for out-of-frame beta sequences. The more abundant beta clonotypes in cord blood had fewer insertions, and memory repertoires did not show this.

cDNA molecules carried unique molecular identifiers, and template switching added a universal primer site. MiXCR was run by TCRdb on the 5' RACE reads, yielding one entry per CDR3 protein. The profile shows 1,800,000 or so distinct CDR3 sequences, under 35% of them singletons. This clonotype was seen only a few times. Its antigen is as yet unknown. Trimming shortened V by 4 bases and J by 4 bases, and 17 bases separated the two germline ends. CDR1 SGDLS and CDR2 YYNGEE come from the germline V gene. This CDR3 contains 15 residues. Sequenced sample: cord blood. The clonotype was recovered from a newborn girl in good health. The chain links TRBV9 to TRBJ1-2; D ambiguous. The CDR3 bases are TGTGCCAGCAGCCTCCCCCACATGGGCCCCTATGGCTACACCTTC. The encoded protein is CASSLPHMGPYGYTF. The complete variable domain, with remaining parts taken from reference TRBV9 and TRBJ1-2, reads DSGVTQTPKHLITATGQRVTLRCSPRSGDLSVYWYQQSLDQGLQFLIQYYNGEERAKGNILERFSAQQFPDLHSELNLSSLELGDSALYFCASSLPHMGPYGYTFGSGTRLTVV.